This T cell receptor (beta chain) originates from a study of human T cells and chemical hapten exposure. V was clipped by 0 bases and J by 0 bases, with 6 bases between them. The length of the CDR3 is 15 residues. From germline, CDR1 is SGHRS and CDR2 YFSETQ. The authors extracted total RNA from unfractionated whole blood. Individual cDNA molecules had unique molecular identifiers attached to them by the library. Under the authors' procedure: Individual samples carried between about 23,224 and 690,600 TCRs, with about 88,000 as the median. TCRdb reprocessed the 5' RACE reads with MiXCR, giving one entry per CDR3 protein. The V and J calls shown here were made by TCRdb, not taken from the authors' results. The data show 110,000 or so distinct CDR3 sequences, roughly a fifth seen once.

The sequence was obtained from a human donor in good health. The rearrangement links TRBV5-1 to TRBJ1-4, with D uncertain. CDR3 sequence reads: CASSLVDSTNEKLFF. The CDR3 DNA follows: TGCGCCAGCAGCTTGGTGGACTCAACTAATGAAAAACTGTTTTTT.